This is a list of T cell receptor beta chains from one sample in a study of blood T cell repertoires in COVID-19. TCRdb keeps only in-frame clones here, not all; method: immunoSEQ multiplex PCR. The sample includes around 200,000 clones, around 80% seen only once; the top ten take just over 8.5%. The specimen sequenced was peripheral blood. These receptors were obtained from a man aged 35 to 55 with active or convalescent COVID-19. Each CDR3 is given with its conserved first and last residue. The D gene is left open where the match is weak. A row's size may be missing; if present it is once, few, many or a size class.

>few|TRBV3-1/TRBV3-2|.|TRBJ1-2
TGTGCCAGCAGCCCGGGACATAACTATGGCTACACCTTC
CASSPGHNYGYTF
>.|TRBV6-5|.|TRBJ2-2
TGTGCCAGCAGTCCCAAGAGGGTCAACACCGGGGAGCTGTTTTTT
CASSPKRVNTGELFF
>once|TRBV30|TRBD1|TRBJ1-5
TGTGCCTGGAGTCCGACAGGGTATCAGCCCCAGCATTTT
CAWSPTGYQPQHF
>.|TRBV5-5|.|TRBJ1-2
TGTGCCAGCAGCTTGAATTTGGACAGAGGCTACACCTTC
CASSLNLDRGYTF
>few|TRBV28|.|TRBJ1-2
TGTGCCAGCAGTCCTGGTATTGGGAGATATGGCTACACCTTC
CASSPGIGRYGYTF
>few|TRBV3-1/TRBV3-2|TRBD1|TRBJ2-5
TGTGCCAGCAGTCGGACAGGGCTCCTCGGGACCCAGTACTTC
CASSRTGLLGTQYF
>.|TRBV19|TRBD1|TRBJ2-5
TGTGCCAGTAGTGACAGGGTTCGTGAGACCCAGTACTTC
CASSDRVRETQYF
>.|TRBV18|TRBD1|TRBJ1-1
TGTGCCAGCTCACCTCTGGGGACAGGTGGCATGAACACTGAAGCTTTCTTT
CASSPLGTGGMNTEAFF
>.|TRBV5-6|.|TRBJ2-5
TGTGCCAGCAGCTCCCTTCTCGGGGGTCAGCTACAAGAGACCCAGTACTTC
CASSSLLGGQLQETQYF
>.|TRBV5-1|TRBD2|TRBJ2-2
TGCGCCAGCAGCTTGGTTCTAGCGGGGAACACCGGGGAGCTGTTTTTT
CASSLVLAGNTGELFF
>.|TRBV20-1|TRBD1|TRBJ2-7
TGCAGTGCTAGTAGGGACAGGGCTTACGAGCAGTACTTC
CSASRDRAYEQYF
>once|TRBV19|.|TRBJ2-3
TGTGCCAGTAGTATTAACTACGCCGCAGATACGCAGTATTTT
CASSINYAADTQYF
>.|TRBV6-5|TRBD1|TRBJ1-1
TGTGCCAGCAGTCGGACAGGCGTACTAGCTTTCTTT
CASSRTGVLAFF
>.|TRBV7-9|TRBD1|TRBJ2-4
TGTGCCAGCAGCCCACAGGGGGGACAAAACATTCAGTACTTC
CASSPQGGQNIQYF
>.|TRBV6-5|.|TRBJ1-2
TGTGCCAGCAGTCCGGAGGATTACTATGGCTACACCTTC
CASSPEDYYGYTF
>.|TRBV7-3|TRBD1|TRBJ2-3
TGTGCCAGCAGCTTAAACAGGGGTAGGGATACGCAGTATTTT
CASSLNRGRDTQYF
>.|TRBV27|TRBD1|TRBJ2-2
TGTGCCAGCAGTTTATACGACAGGGCGGGGGAGCTGTTTTTT
CASSLYDRAGELFF
>.|TRBV18|.|TRBJ2-5
TGTGCCAGCTCACCCCCGGGACTCCCCGGGGAGACCCAGTACTTC
CASSPPGLPGETQYF
>.|TRBV5-1|TRBD1|TRBJ2-1
TGCGCCAGCAGCCCCGGGGACAGGGTCTCCTACAATGAGCAGTTCTTC
CASSPGDRVSYNEQFF
>.|TRBV2|TRBD1|TRBJ1-4
TGTGCCAGCAGTGTGGACAGGGGAGCTGAAAAACTGTTTTTT
CASSVDRGAEKLFF
>.|TRBV30|TRBD2|TRBJ2-1
TGTGCCTGGAGTGTACGAGCGGGGTCTAACAATGAGCAGTTCTTC
CAWSVRAGSNNEQFF
>.|TRBV11-3|.|TRBJ2-5
TGTGCCAGCAGCCCCTGGGTAGCGGGACAGGAGACCCAGTACTTC
CASSPWVAGQETQYF
>.|TRBV5-1|.|TRBJ2-1
TGCGCCAGCAGCCCCCTGGGGGGCAATGAGCAGTTCTTC
CASSPLGGNEQFF
>.|TRBV28|TRBD1|TRBJ2-7
TGTGCCAGCATCTCAGGACAGGGAGTGAAGGGGGCCTACGAGCAGTACTTC
CASISGQGVKGAYEQYF
>.|TRBV5-1|.|TRBJ2-5
TGCGCCAGCAGGCCCGGCGCGGGACAAGAGACCCAGTACTTC
CASRPGAGQETQYF
>few|TRBV29-1|TRBD1|TRBJ2-7
TGCAGCGTAACAACAGGGGGCGCGTTTTCCGAGCAGTACTTC
CSVTTGGAFSEQYF
>.|TRBV2|.|TRBJ1-1
TGTGCCAGCGGAGGGGGAGCGGGGAGGAACACTGAAGCTTTCTTT
CASGGGAGRNTEAFF
>.|TRBV9|.|TRBJ2-7
TGTGCCAGCAGCGTAGGTCCTACCCCCTACGAGCAGTACTTC
CASSVGPTPYEQYF
>.|TRBV5-1|.|TRBJ2-4
TGCGCCAGCAGCAGCGGAAACATTCAGTACTTC
CASSSGNIQYF
>.|TRBV5-1|.|TRBJ1-3
TGCGCCAGCAGCCCTGGAGGGGGGGGCTCTGGAAACACCATATATTTT
CASSPGGGGSGNTIYF
>.|TRBV7-9|.|TRBJ2-7
TGTGCCAGCTCGCGGGAACACGAGCAGTACTTC
CASSREHEQYF